This TCR beta chain was recovered during a study of shared clonotypes between healthy human individuals. The overall study: Three plates were used per donor for CD4 naive, three for CD4 memory, two for CD8 naive and one for CD8 memory.

Germline assignment: CDR1 SGHTS and CDR2 YDEGEE. The CDR3 spans 16 residues. V was shortened by 5 bases and J by 1 base, with 16 bases between the two germline ends. The assay was immunoSEQ multiplex PCR, and TCRdb's table has in-frame clones only and misses some. The sample comprises more than 2,000,000 clones, 85% to 95% of which are singletons, and about 0.41% rests with the top ten. Sequenced material: naive CD4+ T cells from PBMCs. The subset here: CD45RA+ positively selected. The V call is TRBV5-8, the J call TRBJ1-5, with a possible D match to TRBD1 (5 bases). This receptor was identified in a man aged 18 to 30 in good health. Some clones in this sample may be carry-over from other donors' samples. Here the CDR3 reads CASSFQGLRSNQPQHF. DNA of the CDR3: TGTGCCAGCAGTTTCCAGGGTTTGAGGAGCAATCAGCCCCAGCATTTT.